The rows below give T cell receptor beta chains drawn from one sample of a study of cytomegalovirus exposure and HLA in healthy donors. TCRdb's copy holds only in-frame clones and misses some; the assay was immunoSEQ multiplex PCR. The sample holds roughly 100,000 clones, approximately 95% seen once. Sequenced: PBMCs. The receptor set was obtained from a woman aged 18 to 35 in good health and CMV-seronegative. The CDR3 runs from the conserved cysteine through the conserved F or W. Each record gives: D gene, clone size, J gene, V gene, CDR3 DNA, CDR3 protein. The D gene is left open where the match is weak. Size is omitted from some rows. Given values are once, few, many or a class for expanded clones.

d_call: TRBD1
clone_size: NA
j_call: TRBJ2-4
v_call: TRBV14
cdr3_nt: TGTGCCAGCAGCCATCAGGGACAGGGCAAAAACATTCAGTACTTC
cdr3_aa: CASSHQGQGKNIQYF

d_call: TRBD1
clone_size: NA
j_call: TRBJ1-5
v_call: TRBV6-1
cdr3_nt: TGTGCCACCGCCGGGACAGGGAATCAGCCCCAGCATTTT
cdr3_aa: CATAGTGNQPQHF

d_call: TRBD1
clone_size: NA
j_call: TRBJ1-1
v_call: TRBV29-1
cdr3_nt: TGCAGCACCAGCAGGGACAGTGAAGCTTTCTTT
cdr3_aa: CSTSRDSEAFF

d_call: NA
clone_size: NA
j_call: TRBJ2-7
v_call: TRBV7-2
cdr3_nt: TGTGCCAGCAGCCAACGAGCGGACCACTGGGAGCAGTACTTC
cdr3_aa: CASSQRADHWEQYF

d_call: NA
clone_size: NA
j_call: TRBJ2-7
v_call: TRBV4-2
cdr3_nt: TGTGCCAGCAGCTCGTCCGAGGAGGCCTACGAGCAGTACTTC
cdr3_aa: CASSSSEEAYEQYF

d_call: NA
clone_size: once
j_call: TRBJ1-3
v_call: TRBV30
cdr3_nt: TGTGCCTGGACCGAGGTTAACTCTGGAAACACCATATATTTT
cdr3_aa: CAWTEVNSGNTIYF

d_call: TRBD2
clone_size: NA
j_call: TRBJ2-1
v_call: TRBV11-3
cdr3_nt: TGTGCCAGCAGCTTAGGGGTGCGGGGGGGCCGGTACAATGAGCAGTTCTTC
cdr3_aa: CASSLGVRGGRYNEQFF

d_call: NA
clone_size: NA
j_call: TRBJ1-2
v_call: TRBV29-1
cdr3_nt: TGCAGCGTTCTACAGGCATCCTATGGCTACACCTTC
cdr3_aa: CSVLQASYGYTF

d_call: NA
clone_size: NA
j_call: TRBJ1-5
v_call: TRBV6-1
cdr3_nt: TGTGCCAGCAGTGCCCAGGGTCAGCCCCAGCATTTT
cdr3_aa: CASSAQGQPQHF

d_call: NA
clone_size: NA
j_call: TRBJ2-1
v_call: TRBV21-1
cdr3_nt: TGTGCCAGCAGCAAAGTGAGTGAGCAGTTCTTC
cdr3_aa: CASSKVSEQFF

d_call: NA
clone_size: NA
j_call: TRBJ2-5
v_call: TRBV13
cdr3_nt: TGTGCCAGCAGCTTAGGCCTAGGGGGAGAGACCCAGTACTTC
cdr3_aa: CASSLGLGGETQYF

d_call: NA
clone_size: NA
j_call: TRBJ2-3
v_call: TRBV29-1
cdr3_nt: TGCAGCGTTGAGTTAGCGCTCAGCACAGATACGCAGTATTTT
cdr3_aa: CSVELALSTDTQYF

d_call: TRBD1
clone_size: NA
j_call: TRBJ1-4
v_call: TRBV9
cdr3_nt: TGTGCCAGCAGCCCACGGGACAGGTTCGGGGAAAAACTGTTTTTT
cdr3_aa: CASSPRDRFGEKLFF

d_call: TRBD2
clone_size: NA
j_call: TRBJ2-1
v_call: TRBV27
cdr3_nt: TGTGCCAGCAGTTTACCGGGACTAGCGGATAATGAGCAGTTCTTC
cdr3_aa: CASSLPGLADNEQFF

d_call: TRBD1
clone_size: NA
j_call: TRBJ2-3
v_call: TRBV5-1
cdr3_nt: TGCGCCAGCGGGTACTCGGTAGGGACAGGGTGGGACACAGATACGCAGTATTTT
cdr3_aa: CASGYSVGTGWDTDTQYF

d_call: TRBD2
clone_size: NA
j_call: TRBJ2-5
v_call: TRBV27
cdr3_nt: TGTGCCAGCAGTACGCAGACTAGCGGGAGGCAAGAGACCCAGTACTTC
cdr3_aa: CASSTQTSGRQETQYF

d_call: TRBD1
clone_size: NA
j_call: TRBJ1-5
v_call: TRBV19
cdr3_nt: TGTGCCAGTAGCCACAGGGGCGGCAATCAGCCCCAGCATTTT
cdr3_aa: CASSHRGGNQPQHF

d_call: TRBD2
clone_size: NA
j_call: TRBJ2-5
v_call: TRBV6-1
cdr3_nt: TGTGCCAGCAGCTTGAATAGCGGGGGCTTCGAGACCCAGTACTTC
cdr3_aa: CASSLNSGGFETQYF

d_call: NA
clone_size: NA
j_call: TRBJ2-7
v_call: TRBV9
cdr3_nt: TGTGCCAGCAGCGTAGGCGCAGGGCCTTCGATCTACGAGCAGTACTTC
cdr3_aa: CASSVGAGPSIYEQYF

d_call: NA
clone_size: NA
j_call: TRBJ2-2
v_call: TRBV19
cdr3_nt: TGTGCCAGTAGTATACCATCTCTAACCGGGGAGCTGTTTTTT
cdr3_aa: CASSIPSLTGELFF

d_call: NA
clone_size: NA
j_call: TRBJ2-5
v_call: TRBV5-5
cdr3_nt: TGTGCCAGCAGCGACAGCCAAGAGACCCAGTACTTC
cdr3_aa: CASSDSQETQYF

d_call: TRBD1
clone_size: NA
j_call: TRBJ1-2
v_call: TRBV9
cdr3_nt: TGTGCCAGCAGCGAACGGGACAGGGGGGGAAACACCTTC
cdr3_aa: CASSERDRGGNTF

d_call: NA
clone_size: NA
j_call: TRBJ2-5
v_call: TRBV7-9
cdr3_nt: TGTGCCAGCAGCTTAGAGTTTCCGGACTCCTGCCCGTACTTC
cdr3_aa: CASSLEFPDSCPYF

d_call: TRBD1
clone_size: NA
j_call: TRBJ1-1
v_call: TRBV10-1
cdr3_nt: TGCGCCAGCAGTGATACCGGGACAGGGGACACTGAAGCTTTCTTT
cdr3_aa: CASSDTGTGDTEAFF

d_call: TRBD1
clone_size: NA
j_call: TRBJ2-7
v_call: TRBV9
cdr3_nt: TGTGCCAGCAGCGTAAGTGGACAGGGGGTTTACGAGCAGTACTTC
cdr3_aa: CASSVSGQGVYEQYF